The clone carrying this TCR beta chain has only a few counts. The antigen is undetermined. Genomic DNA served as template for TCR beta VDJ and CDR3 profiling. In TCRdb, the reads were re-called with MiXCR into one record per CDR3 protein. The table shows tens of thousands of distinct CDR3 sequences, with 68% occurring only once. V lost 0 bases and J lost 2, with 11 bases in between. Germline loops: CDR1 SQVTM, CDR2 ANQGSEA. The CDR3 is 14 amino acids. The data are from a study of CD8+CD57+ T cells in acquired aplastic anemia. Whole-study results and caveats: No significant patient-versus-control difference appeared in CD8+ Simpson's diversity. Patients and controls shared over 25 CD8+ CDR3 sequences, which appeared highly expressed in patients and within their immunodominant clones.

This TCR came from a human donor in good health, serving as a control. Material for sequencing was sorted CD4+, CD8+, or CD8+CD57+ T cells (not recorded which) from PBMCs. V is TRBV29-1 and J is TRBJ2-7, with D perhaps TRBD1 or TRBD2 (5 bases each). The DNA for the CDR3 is TGCAGCGTTGAAGATGGGGACCCCCCCTACGAGCAGTACGTC. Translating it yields CSVEDGDPPYEQYV.